The 5 T cell receptor beta chains in this list originate from one sample, sequenced in a study of CXCR3-negative and CXCR3-positive naive CD8 T cells. Study-level results: For CXCR3-positive naive cells, TRB CDR3s were more hydrophobic than those of CXCR3-negative naive cells.

Each TRB cDNA library was prepared by 5' RACE (with UMI labels). TCRdb re-called the 5' RACE reads; one entry per CDR3 protein, DNA not given. Its table records thousands of distinct CDR3 sequences. No antigen is known for these receptors. Sequencing was done on a sample of naive CXCR3+ CD8+ T cells from blood. Specified subset: CD45RO-CCR7+CD27+CD95- naive CD8+ T cells expressing CXCR3 (TNR3+). All receptors derive from a human donor in good health. Some clones in this sample may be carry-over from other donors' samples.

This sequence joins TRBV6-6 and TRBJ1-1; TCRdb selects TRBD1, and the lack of DNA leaves this call unchecked. The germline V gene has CDR1 MNHNY and CDR2 SVGAGI (reference sequence). The CDR3 length is 13 residues. This chain's CDR3 is CASSYGGNTEAFF.

The CDR3 here is CASRESSNTGELFF. J is TRBJ2-2 and V is TRBV24-1. The CDR3 totals 14 residues. Germline-derived CDR1 and CDR2 are KGHDR and SFDVKD.

This clonotype is called medium-sized based on its frequency. The rearrangement links TRBV10-3 to TRBJ2-2; TCRdb proposes TRBD1, but this gene call is untestable without DNA. Germline V gene data show CDR1 as ENHRY and CDR2 as SYGVKD. The CDR3 extends over 17 amino acids. The chain's CDR3 is CAISEVWDSSNTGELFF.

This chain joins TRBV2 and TRBJ2-7. CDR3 length equals 11 residues. Germline V CDR1 and CDR2: SNHLY, FYNNEI. CDR3: CATGSAYEQYF.

Considering frequency, this clonotype is medium-sized. V and J are TRBV5-5 and TRBJ2-3; TCRdb calls TRBD1, which cannot be checked without DNA. This CDR3 has 16 amino acids. Per germline, CDR1 SGHKS and CDR2 YYEKEE (reference sequence). This chain's CDR3 is CASTSEGQGTADTQYF.